The 15 T cell receptor beta chains given below trace back to one sample, sequenced in a study of T cell repertoires in cytomegalovirus infection. From the reads, TCRdb called clonotypes with MiXCR, one entry per CDR3 protein. The sample yields 450,000 to 650,000 distinct CDR3 sequences, about 26% seen once. Sequencing was carried out using PBMCs. The receptors were sampled from a human donor in good health (CMV status not recorded). Some clones in this sample may be carry-over from other donors' samples.

This clonotype has just a few counts. The V call is TRBV7-3, the J call TRBJ2-3; 14 nucleotides line up with TRBD2. The germline CDR1 and CDR2 sequences are SGHTA and FQGTGA. The CDR3 length is 17 residues. Trimming removed 2 bases from V and 4 bases from J; junction bases left unmatched: 5. The CDR3 region has the DNA TGTGCCAGCAGCTTACCCGGACTAGCGGGAGGTGCAGATACGCAGTATTTT. This codes for CASSLPGLAGGADTQYF.

The sample holds a few counts of this clonotype. The chain couples TRBV6-1 to TRBJ1-1, with 9 bases aligning to TRBD1. Germline lookup yields CDR1 MNHNS and CDR2 SASEGT. The junction had 10 bases not matched to a gene; V was cut back by 4 bases and J by 10 bases. This CDR3 contains 14 residues. CDR3 DNA sequence: TGTGCCAGCAGTGTACAGGGGGCTGGAGCGATAGCTTTCTTT. The encoded protein is CASSVQGAGAIAFF.

This clonotype was counted at least ten times. V gene TRBV7-2 combines with J gene TRBJ2-3; 9 positions agree with TRBD2. Per germline, CDR1 SGHTA and CDR2 FQGNSA. The CDR3 is 17 amino acids. The ends lost 5 bases at V and 0 bases at J; junction bases unmatched: 9. CDR3 in DNA: TGTGCCAGCAGCCGGGGGTCTAGCGGGAATAGCACAGATACGCAGTATTTT. This encodes CASSRGSSGNSTDTQYF.

This clonotype has a single count. CDR3 DNA sequence: TGCGCCAGCAGCCAAAAGTGTACGGTCGACGAGCAGTACGTC. Translated, it gives CASSQKCTVDEQYV. This chain joins TRBV4-1 and TRBJ2-7; D not resolved. V gave up 2 bases and J gave up 5 bases, with 13 bases separating them. Germline V gene lookup returns CDR1 MGHRA and CDR2 YSYEKL. CDR3 size: 14 residues.

This clonotype was picked up many times. The V gene is TRBV12-3 or TRBV12-4, the J gene TRBJ2-4; 8 positions match TRBD2. The V segment lost 5 bases and the J segment 9 bases; nucleotides outside the gene matches: 6. This CDR3 region has 13 residues. The chain's CDR3 is CASSGTRRSIQYF. The CDR3 DNA is TGTGCCAGCAGTGGGACTAGACGAAGCATTCAGTACTTC.

This clonotype was recorded a few times. The chain combines TRBV19 with TRBJ1-6; 7 bases match TRBD1. Germline values: CDR1 LNHDA, CDR2 SQIVND (reference sequence). The CDR3 extends over 16 amino acids. Trimming removed 7 bases from V and 8 bases from J; junction bases left unmatched: 14. The chain's CDR3 is CASTPLNRGFDSPLHF. Written as DNA, the CDR3 is TGTGCCAGTACGCCATTGAACAGGGGTTTCGATTCACCCCTCCACTTT. The variable domain in full, completed from reference TRBV19 and TRBJ1-6, reads DGGITQSPKYLFRKEGQNVTLSCEQNLNHDAMYWYRQDPGQGLRLIYYSQIVNDFQKGDIAEGYSVSREKKESFPLTVTSAQKNPTAFYLCASTPLNRGFDSPLHFGNGTRLTVT.

The rearrangement uses TRBV6-6 and TRBJ2-1; 11 bases agree with TRBD2. The trim removed 6 bases at V and 7 bases at J, leaving 14 bases unmatched. Germline loops: CDR1 MNHNY, CDR2 SVGAGI (reference sequence). There are 17 residues in the CDR3. CDR3 bases: TGTGCCAGCAGCATACTAGCGGGAGTTGGTTTTACGAATGAGCAGTTCTTC. It encodes CASSILAGVGFTNEQFF.

CDR3 loop: CASSRVVLRGDEQYF. CDR3 sequence (DNA): TGTGCCAGCAGTAGAGTGGTCCTCCGGGGGGACGAGCAGTACTTC. This chain connects TRBV6-2 or TRBV6-3 to TRBJ2-7; 7 bases match TRBD2. Germline lookup yields CDR1 MNHEY and CDR2 SVGEGT. The J segment lost 5 bases and the V segment lost 5 bases, leaving 12 bases of the junction unmatched. The CDR3 length is 15 residues.

V and J are TRBV20-1 and TRBJ2-3, with D uncertain. This CDR3 contains 10 residues. V gave up 3 bases and J gave up 7 bases, with 5 bases separating them. Germline lookup yields CDR1 DFQATT and CDR2 SNEGSKA (reference sequence). The chain's CDR3 is CSASLNTQYF. DNA of the CDR3: TGCAGTGCTAGTCTAAATACGCAGTATTTT.

The V and J genes are TRBV27 and TRBJ2-1; the D gene is possibly TRBD2 (5 bases). Germline loops: CDR1 MNHEY, CDR2 SMNVEV (reference sequence). The CDR3 spans 13 residues. Trimming pared 2 bases from V and 5 bases from J, leaving 7 bases between. The DNA of the CDR3 is TGTGCCAGCAGTTTACTGCGGGACAATGAGCAGTTCTTC. Residues: CASSLLRDNEQFF.

This clonotype was detected only once. The chain has TRBV7-6 and TRBJ2-7; D tentatively reads TRBD1 or TRBD2 (6 bases each). Germline CDR1 and CDR2: SGHVS and FNYEAQ. The CDR3 is 17 residues long. V was trimmed by 1 base and J by 2 bases, leaving 18 bases between them. CDR3 sequence: CASSLVSGGGIAYEQYF. The DNA for the CDR3 is TGTGCCAGCAGCTTAGTGTCCGGGGGCGGGATTGCCTACGAGCAGTACTTC.

The gene calls are TRBV7-9 and TRBJ1-2, with D possibly matching TRBD1 (5 bases). CDR3 length: 15 residues. V lost 3 bases and J 2 bases, leaving 13 bases between the germline ends. Germline CDR1 is SEHNR and CDR2 is FQNEAQ (reference sequence). The CDR3 reads CASSFLPDRNYGYTF. The DNA of the CDR3 is TGTGCCAGCAGCTTCCTACCCGACAGAAACTATGGCTACACCTTC.

This chain joins TRBV19 and TRBJ2-3, with TRBD2 matching 10 bases. This CDR3 contains 19 residues. The V and J ends lost 10 bases and 6 bases, in that order; junction bases with no gene match: 25. CDR1 and CDR2 from the germline V gene are LNHDA and SQIVND (reference sequence). The CDR3 DNA is TGTGCCACCTCGTACCGCCTAGCGGGAGTGAGAAAAGGAGTGGATACGCAGTATTTT. This gives the protein CATSYRLAGVRKGVDTQYF.

The chain uses TRBV10-3 and TRBJ2-1; 11 bases are shared with TRBD2. CDR3 length: 17 residues. Trimming at V came to 0 bases and at J to 2 bases, leaving 3 bases not matched to a gene. The V gene's germline CDR1 is ENHRY and CDR2 SYGVKD. The CDR3 DNA is TGTGCCATCAGTGAGTCTGTGGGACTAGCGGCCTACAATGAGCAGTTCTTC. Translation: CAISESVGLAAYNEQFF.

The chain recombines TRBV6-2 or TRBV6-3 with TRBJ2-3, with D maybe TRBD1 (6 bases). CDR1 and CDR2 from the germline V gene are MNHEY and SVGEGT. There are 15 residues in the CDR3. Trimming pared 8 bases from V and 5 bases from J, leaving 20 bases between. The CDR3 sequence is CASVRNRGGKDTQYF. The CDR3 DNA follows: TGTGCCAGCGTCCGCAATCGAGGGGGAAAAGATACGCAGTATTTT.